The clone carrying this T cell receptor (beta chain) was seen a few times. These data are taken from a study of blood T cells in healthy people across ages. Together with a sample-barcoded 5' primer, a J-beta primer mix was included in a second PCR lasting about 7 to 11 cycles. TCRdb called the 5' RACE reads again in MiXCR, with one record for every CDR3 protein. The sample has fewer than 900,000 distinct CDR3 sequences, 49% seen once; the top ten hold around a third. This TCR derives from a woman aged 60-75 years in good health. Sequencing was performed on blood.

Here the CDR3 DNA reads TGCAGTGCTAGAGGTTCAAGGGGTGAGACCCAGTACTTC. Its protein is CSARGSRGETQYF. V gene TRBV20-1 combines with J gene TRBJ2-5; perhaps TRBD1 as D (5 bases). V was clipped by 1 base and J by 5 bases, with 11 bases between them. CDR3 length: 13 amino acids. Per germline, CDR1 DFQATT and CDR2 SNEGSKA (reference sequence).